Listed below are T cell receptor beta chains from one sample, sequenced in a study of cytomegalovirus exposure and HLA in healthy donors. TCRdb's copy holds only in-frame clones and misses some; the assay was immunoSEQ multiplex PCR. The sample holds some 150,000 clones, 79% seen once. Sequencing was done on a sample of PBMCs. These receptors originate from a man aged 45-65 years in good health and CMV-seropositive. CDR3s leave out the opening cysteine and the closing phenylalanine or tryptophan. Each record gives: clone size, V gene, J gene, D gene, CDR3 protein. A D gene is named only where the DNA matches it firmly. The size of a clone is reported for some rows only, either as once, few or many, or as a class for expanded clones.

abundance: -; v_gene: TRBV11-1; j_gene: TRBJ2-5; d_gene: TRBD2; CDR3aa: ASSPPRRGRSPETQY
abundance: -; v_gene: TRBV23-1; j_gene: TRBJ2-7; d_gene: -; CDR3aa: ASSQSETDTYEQY
abundance: -; v_gene: TRBV6-5; j_gene: TRBJ2-5; d_gene: TRBD2; CDR3aa: ATSGSVIQETQY
abundance: -; v_gene: TRBV27; j_gene: TRBJ2-7; d_gene: -; CDR3aa: ASSFGGSSYEQY
abundance: -; v_gene: TRBV5-8; j_gene: TRBJ1-2; d_gene: TRBD1; CDR3aa: ASSSQTGAYYGYT
abundance: -; v_gene: TRBV9; j_gene: TRBJ2-1; d_gene: -; CDR3aa: ASSVGASVDNEQF
abundance: -; v_gene: TRBV7-9; j_gene: TRBJ1-5; d_gene: TRBD1; CDR3aa: ASSLVGGHQPQH
abundance: -; v_gene: TRBV5-1; j_gene: TRBJ2-7; d_gene: TRBD2; CDR3aa: ASSLQLAGESEQY
abundance: -; v_gene: TRBV5-1; j_gene: TRBJ2-7; d_gene: -; CDR3aa: ASSGQRNEQY
abundance: few; v_gene: TRBV5-1; j_gene: -; d_gene: TRBD2; CDR3aa: ASSLAGGSYEQY
abundance: -; v_gene: TRBV11-2; j_gene: TRBJ2-1; d_gene: -; CDR3aa: ASSLRFSYNEQF
abundance: -; v_gene: TRBV28; j_gene: TRBJ2-7; d_gene: -; CDR3aa: ASSFGGTYEQY
abundance: -; v_gene: TRBV7-9; j_gene: TRBJ2-3; d_gene: -; CDR3aa: ASSLSDTQY
abundance: -; v_gene: TRBV9; j_gene: TRBJ1-6; d_gene: TRBD1; CDR3aa: ASSVAGQDNSPLH
abundance: -; v_gene: TRBV10-1; j_gene: TRBJ2-7; d_gene: TRBD2; CDR3aa: ASQRTSLGEQY